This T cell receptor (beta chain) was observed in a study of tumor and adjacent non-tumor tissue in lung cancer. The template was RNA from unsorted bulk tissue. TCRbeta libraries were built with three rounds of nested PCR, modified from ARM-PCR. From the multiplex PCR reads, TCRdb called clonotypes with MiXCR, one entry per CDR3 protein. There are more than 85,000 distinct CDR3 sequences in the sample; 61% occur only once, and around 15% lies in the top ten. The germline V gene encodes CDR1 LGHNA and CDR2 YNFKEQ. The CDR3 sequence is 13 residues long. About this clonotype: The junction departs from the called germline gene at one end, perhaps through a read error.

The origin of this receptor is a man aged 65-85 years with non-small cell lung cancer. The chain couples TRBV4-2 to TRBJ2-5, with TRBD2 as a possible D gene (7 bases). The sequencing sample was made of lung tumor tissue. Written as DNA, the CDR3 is TGCGCCAACAGCCTCGGGGGGCGGGAGACCCAGTACTTC. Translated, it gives CANSLGGRETQYF.